The sequence of this TCR beta chain was determined in a study of blood T cell repertoires in COVID-19. The assay was immunoSEQ multiplex PCR, and TCRdb's table has in-frame clones only and misses some. The table has more than 95,000 clones, roughly four fifths seen once; the top ten hold roughly 2.6%. Germline assignment: CDR1 SEHNR and CDR2 FQNEAQ (reference sequence). After removal of 5 bases from V and 11 bases from J, the junction contained 12 bases not matched to a gene. The CDR3 covers 14 residues. The TCR sequence derives from a man aged 50-60 years with acute or convalescent COVID-19. Sequencing was done on a sample of peripheral blood. This chain joins TRBV7-9 and TRBJ1-1; 9 bases align to TRBD1. Here the CDR3 DNA reads TGTGCCAGCAGCACTGGACAGGGGTATGGGTTGGCTTTCTTT. As protein: CASSTGQGYGLAFF.